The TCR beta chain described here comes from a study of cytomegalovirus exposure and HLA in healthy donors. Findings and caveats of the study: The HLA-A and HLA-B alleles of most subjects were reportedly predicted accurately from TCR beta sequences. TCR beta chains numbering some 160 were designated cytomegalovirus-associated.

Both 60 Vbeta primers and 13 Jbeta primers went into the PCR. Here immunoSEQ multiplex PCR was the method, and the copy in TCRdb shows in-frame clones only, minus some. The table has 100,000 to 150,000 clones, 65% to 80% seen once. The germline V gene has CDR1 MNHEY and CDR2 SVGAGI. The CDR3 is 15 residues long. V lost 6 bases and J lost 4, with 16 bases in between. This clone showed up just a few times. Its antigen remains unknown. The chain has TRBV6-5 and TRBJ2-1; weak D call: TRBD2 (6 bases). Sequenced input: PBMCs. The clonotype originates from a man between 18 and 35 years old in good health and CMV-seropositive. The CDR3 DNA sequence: TGTGCCAGCAGGAACTTAGCGGACCTTTACAATGAGCAGTTCTTC. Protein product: CASRNLADLYNEQFF.